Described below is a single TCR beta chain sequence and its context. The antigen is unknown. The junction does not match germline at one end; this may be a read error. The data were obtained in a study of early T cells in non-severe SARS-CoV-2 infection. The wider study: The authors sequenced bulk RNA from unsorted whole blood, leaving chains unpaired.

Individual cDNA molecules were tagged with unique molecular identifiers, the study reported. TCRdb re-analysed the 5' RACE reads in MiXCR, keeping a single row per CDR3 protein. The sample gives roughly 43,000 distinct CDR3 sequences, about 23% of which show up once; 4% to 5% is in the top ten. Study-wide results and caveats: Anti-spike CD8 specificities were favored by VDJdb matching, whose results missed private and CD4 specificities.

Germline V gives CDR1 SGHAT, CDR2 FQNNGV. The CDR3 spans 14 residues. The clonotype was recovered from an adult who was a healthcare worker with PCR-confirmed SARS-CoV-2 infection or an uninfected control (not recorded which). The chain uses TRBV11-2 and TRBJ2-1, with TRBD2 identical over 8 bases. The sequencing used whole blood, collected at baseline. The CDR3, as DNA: TGTGTCAGCAGGCCCGCGGGGGGAAACAATGAGCAGTTCTTC. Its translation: CVSRPAGGNNEQFF.